This TCR beta chain was identified during a study of control samples from healthy donors and cancer patients. Clones were read by immunoSEQ multiplex PCR, and TCRdb kept only the in-frame ones, dropping some. The top ten clones hold 8.5% of a sample with about 160,000 clones, approximately 93% of them seen once. Looked up from germline, CDR1 is SGDLS and CDR2 is YYNGEE. Trimming took off 0 bases at V and 5 bases at J, with 11 bases between the two ends. This CDR3 contains 14 residues. The chain recombines TRBV9 with TRBJ1-2, with D unresolved. The receptor comes from a middle-aged woman in good health. The sequencing sample was made of blood. The CDR3 DNA is TGTGCCAGCAGCGTAGACCAGACAACTTATGGCTACACCTTC. It codes for CASSVDQTTYGYTF.